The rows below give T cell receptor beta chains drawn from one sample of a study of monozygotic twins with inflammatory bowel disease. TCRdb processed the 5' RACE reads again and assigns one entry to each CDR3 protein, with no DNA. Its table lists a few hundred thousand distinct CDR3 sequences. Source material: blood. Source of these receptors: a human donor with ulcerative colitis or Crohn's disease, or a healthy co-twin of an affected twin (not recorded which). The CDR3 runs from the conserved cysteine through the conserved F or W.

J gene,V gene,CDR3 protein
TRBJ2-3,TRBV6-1,CASSDWGGPTDTQYF
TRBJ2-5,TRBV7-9,CASSHSPQGAQETQYF
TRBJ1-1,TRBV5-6,CASSFKGALPEAFF
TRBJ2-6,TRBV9,CASSVGTEYYSGANVLTF
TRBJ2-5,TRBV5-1,CASSAGTSSGGETQYF
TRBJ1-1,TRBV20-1,CSAMDVNTEAFF
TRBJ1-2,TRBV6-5,CASGAPAYGYTF
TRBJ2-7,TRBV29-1,CSATGTGYYEQYF
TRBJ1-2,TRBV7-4,CASSLLDKGQPASHYGYTF
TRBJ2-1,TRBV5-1,CASSPSRQGGSDEQFF
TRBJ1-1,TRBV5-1,CASSPRPGRMNTVAFF
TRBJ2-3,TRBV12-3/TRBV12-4,CASKSQPDTDTQYF
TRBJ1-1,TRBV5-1,CASSLGVAKGTEAFF
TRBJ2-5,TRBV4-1,CASSQEGLIVETQYF
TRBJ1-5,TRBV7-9,CASSKQGAGNQPQHF
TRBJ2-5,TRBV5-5,CASSFWVETQYF
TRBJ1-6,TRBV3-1,CASSQDSGRDSPLHF
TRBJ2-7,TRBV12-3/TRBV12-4,CATGLAGVYEQYF
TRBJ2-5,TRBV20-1,CSADYRGQETQYF
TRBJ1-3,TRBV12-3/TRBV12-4,CASSARHSGNTIYF
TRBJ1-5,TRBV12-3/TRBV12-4,CASNEQDYQPQHF
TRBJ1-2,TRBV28,CASSLSDSNYGYTF
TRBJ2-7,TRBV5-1,CASSVGGNEQYF
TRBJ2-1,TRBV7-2,CASSFASVDQNEQFF
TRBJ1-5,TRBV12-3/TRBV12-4,CASSLQGAYQPQHF
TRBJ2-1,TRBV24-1,CATSDLHNEQFF
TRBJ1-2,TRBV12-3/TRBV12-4,CASSYDRGSKGYTF
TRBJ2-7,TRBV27,CASAGGSYEQYF
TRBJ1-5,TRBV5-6,CASSATGDPTKPQHF
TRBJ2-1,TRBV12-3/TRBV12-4,CASSLDRGLRHEQFF
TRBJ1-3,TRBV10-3,CAIRAGGSGNTIYF